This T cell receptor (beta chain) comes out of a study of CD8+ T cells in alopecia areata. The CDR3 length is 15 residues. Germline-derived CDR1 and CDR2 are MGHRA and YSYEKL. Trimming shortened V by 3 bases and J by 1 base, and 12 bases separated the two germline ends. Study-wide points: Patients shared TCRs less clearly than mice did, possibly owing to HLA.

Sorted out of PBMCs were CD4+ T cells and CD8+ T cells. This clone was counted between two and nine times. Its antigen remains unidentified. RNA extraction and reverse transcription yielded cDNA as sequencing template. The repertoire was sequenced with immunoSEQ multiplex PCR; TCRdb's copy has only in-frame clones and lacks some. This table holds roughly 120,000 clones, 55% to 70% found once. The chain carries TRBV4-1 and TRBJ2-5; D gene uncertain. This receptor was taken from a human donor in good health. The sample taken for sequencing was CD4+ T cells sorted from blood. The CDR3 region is CASSQVAWSQETQYF. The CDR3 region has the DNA TGCGCCAGCAGCCAGGTGGCCTGGTCCCAAGAGACCCAGTACTTC.